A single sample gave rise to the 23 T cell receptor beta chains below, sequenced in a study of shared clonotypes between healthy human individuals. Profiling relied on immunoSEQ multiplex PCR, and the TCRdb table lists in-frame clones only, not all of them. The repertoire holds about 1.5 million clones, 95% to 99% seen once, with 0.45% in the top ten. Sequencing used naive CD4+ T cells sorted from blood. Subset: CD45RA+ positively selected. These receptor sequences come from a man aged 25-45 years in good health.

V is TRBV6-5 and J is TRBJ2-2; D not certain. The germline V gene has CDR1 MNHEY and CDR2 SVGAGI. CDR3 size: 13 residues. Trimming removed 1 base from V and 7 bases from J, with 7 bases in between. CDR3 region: CASSYLGDGELFF. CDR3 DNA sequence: TGTGCCAGCAGTTACTTAGGTGACGGGGAGCTGTTTTTT.

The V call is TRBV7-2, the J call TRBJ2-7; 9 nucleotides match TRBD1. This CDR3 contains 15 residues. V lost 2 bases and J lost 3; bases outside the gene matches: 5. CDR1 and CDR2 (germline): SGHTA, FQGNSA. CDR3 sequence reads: CASSLYLGQGYEQYF. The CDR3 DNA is TGTGCCAGCAGCTTATATCTGGGACAGGGCTACGAGCAGTACTTC.

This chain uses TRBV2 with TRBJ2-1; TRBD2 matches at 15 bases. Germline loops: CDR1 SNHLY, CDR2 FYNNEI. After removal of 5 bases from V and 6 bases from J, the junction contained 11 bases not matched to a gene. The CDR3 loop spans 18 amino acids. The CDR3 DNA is TGTGCCAGCAGTCATCATCGGACTAGCGGGAGGGCCGGCAATGAGCAGTTCTTC. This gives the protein CASSHHRTSGRAGNEQFF.

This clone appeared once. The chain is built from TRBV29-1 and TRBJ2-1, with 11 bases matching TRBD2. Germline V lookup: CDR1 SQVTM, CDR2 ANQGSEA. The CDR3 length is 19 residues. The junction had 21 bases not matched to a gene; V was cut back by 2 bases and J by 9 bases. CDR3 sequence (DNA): TGCAGCGTTGAAAAAAGAACTAGCGGGAGTCGGATCATATATAGTGAGCAGTTCTTC. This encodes CSVEKRTSGSRIIYSEQFF.

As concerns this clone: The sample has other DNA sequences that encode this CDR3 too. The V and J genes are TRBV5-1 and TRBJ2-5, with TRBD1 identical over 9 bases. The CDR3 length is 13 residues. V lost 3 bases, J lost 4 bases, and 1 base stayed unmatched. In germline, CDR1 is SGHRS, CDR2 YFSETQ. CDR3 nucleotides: TGCGCCAGCAGCTGGGGACAGGGAGAGACCCAGTACTTC. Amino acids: CASSWGQGETQYF.

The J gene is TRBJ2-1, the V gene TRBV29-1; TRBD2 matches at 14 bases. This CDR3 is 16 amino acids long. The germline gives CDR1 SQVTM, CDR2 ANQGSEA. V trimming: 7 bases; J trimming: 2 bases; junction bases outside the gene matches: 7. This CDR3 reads CSAMTSGRAAYNEQFF. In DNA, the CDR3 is TGCAGCGCCATGACTAGCGGGAGGGCCGCCTACAATGAGCAGTTCTTC.

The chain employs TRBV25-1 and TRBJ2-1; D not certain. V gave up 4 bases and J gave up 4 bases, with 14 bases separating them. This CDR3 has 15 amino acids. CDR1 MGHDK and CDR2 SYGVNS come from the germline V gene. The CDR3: CASSGLAGHYNEQFF. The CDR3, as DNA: TGTGCCAGCAGTGGTTTGGCCGGGCATTACAATGAGCAGTTCTTC.

The CDR3 loop reads CASSLVAGGHYNEQFF. Written as DNA, the CDR3 is TGCGCCAGCAGCTTGGTAGCGGGAGGCCATTACAATGAGCAGTTCTTC. The rearrangement links TRBV5-1 to TRBJ2-1; the match to TRBD2 covers 10 bases. V lost 0 bases and J lost 4; bases outside the gene matches: 4. The germline CDR1 and CDR2 sequences are SGHRS and YFSETQ. The CDR3 has 16 residues.

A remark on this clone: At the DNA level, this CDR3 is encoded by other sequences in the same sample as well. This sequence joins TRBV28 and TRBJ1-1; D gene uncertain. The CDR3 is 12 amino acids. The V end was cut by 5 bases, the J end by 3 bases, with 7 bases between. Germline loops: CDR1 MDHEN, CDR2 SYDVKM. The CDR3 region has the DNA TGTGCCAGCAGTCGGTGGGACACTGAAGCTTTCTTT. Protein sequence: CASSRWDTEAFF.

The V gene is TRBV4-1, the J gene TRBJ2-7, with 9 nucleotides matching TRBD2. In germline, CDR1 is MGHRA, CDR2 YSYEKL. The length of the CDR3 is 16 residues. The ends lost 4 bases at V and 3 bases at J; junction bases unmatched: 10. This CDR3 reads CASSPGTGTSSYEQYF. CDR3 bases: TGCGCCAGCAGCCCCGGAACGGGGACTAGCAGCTACGAGCAGTACTTC.

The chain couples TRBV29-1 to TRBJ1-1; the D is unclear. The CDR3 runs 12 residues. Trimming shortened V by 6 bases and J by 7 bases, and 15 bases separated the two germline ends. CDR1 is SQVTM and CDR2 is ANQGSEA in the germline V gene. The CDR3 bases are TGCAGCGTCGCCGATTCCCCTAATGAAGCTTTCTTT. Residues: CSVADSPNEAFF.

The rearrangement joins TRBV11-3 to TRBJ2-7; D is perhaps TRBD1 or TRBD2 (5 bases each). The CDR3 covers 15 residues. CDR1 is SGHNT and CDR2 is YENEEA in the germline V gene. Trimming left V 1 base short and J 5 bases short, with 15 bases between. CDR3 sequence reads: CASSLGGAVIDEQYF. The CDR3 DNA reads TGTGCCAGCAGCTTAGGAGGGGCGGTCATTGACGAGCAGTACTTC.

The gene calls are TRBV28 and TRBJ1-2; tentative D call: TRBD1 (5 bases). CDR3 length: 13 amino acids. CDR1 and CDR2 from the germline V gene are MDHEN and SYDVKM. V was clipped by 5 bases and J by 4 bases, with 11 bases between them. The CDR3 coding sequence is TGTGCCAGCAGTCGACAGAGCACCTATGGCTACACCTTC. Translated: CASSRQSTYGYTF.

CDR3 loop: CASSQYGDKQATLTDTQYF. For the CDR3, the DNA is TGTGCCAGCAGCCAATATGGGGATAAACAGGCGACCCTCACAGATACGCAGTATTTT. This chain links TRBV16 with TRBJ2-3, with a possible D match to TRBD1 (5 bases). CDR1 is KGHSY, CDR2 FQNENV, per germline. V dropped 1 base and J dropped 2 bases, with 22 bases sitting between them. This CDR3 has 19 amino acids.

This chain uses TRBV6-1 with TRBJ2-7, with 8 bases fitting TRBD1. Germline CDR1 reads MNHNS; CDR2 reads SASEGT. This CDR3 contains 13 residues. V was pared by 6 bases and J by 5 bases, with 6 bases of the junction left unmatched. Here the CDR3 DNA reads TGTGCCAGCAGGCCCCAGGGGGCGAACGAGCAGTACTTC. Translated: CASRPQGANEQYF.

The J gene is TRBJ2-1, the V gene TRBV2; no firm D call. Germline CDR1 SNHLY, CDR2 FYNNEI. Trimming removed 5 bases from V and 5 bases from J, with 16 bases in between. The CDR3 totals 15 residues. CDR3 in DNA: TGTGCCAGCAGTAATTTTAGGGCGGATAACAATGAGCAGTTCTTC. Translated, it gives CASSNFRADNNEQFF.

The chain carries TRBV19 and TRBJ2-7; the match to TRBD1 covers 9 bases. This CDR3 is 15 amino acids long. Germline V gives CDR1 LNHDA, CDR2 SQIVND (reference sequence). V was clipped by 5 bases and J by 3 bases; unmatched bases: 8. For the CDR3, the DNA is TGTGCCAGTAGTGTGACCGGGACAGGGATCTACGAGCAGTACTTC. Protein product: CASSVTGTGIYEQYF.

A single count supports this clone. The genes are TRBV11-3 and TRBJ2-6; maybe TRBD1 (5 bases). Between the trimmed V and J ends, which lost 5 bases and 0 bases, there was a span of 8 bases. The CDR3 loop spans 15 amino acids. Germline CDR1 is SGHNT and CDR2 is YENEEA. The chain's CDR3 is CASSQGASGANVLTF. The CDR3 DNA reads TGTGCCAGCAGCCAGGGTGCCTCTGGGGCCAACGTCCTGACTTTC.

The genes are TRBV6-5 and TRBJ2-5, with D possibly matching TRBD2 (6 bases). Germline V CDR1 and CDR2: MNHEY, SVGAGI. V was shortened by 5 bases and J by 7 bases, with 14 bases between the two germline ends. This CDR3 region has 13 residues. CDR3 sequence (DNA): TGTGCCAGCAGTACGGGGGTATCGGGGACCCAGTACTTC. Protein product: CASSTGVSGTQYF.

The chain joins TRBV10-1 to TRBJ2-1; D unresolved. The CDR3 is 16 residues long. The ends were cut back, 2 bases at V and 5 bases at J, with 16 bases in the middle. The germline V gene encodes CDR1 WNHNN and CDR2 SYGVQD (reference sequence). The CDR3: CASSEPLNGQHNEQFF. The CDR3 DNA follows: TGCGCCAGCAGTGAGCCGCTAAATGGCCAACACAATGAGCAGTTCTTC.

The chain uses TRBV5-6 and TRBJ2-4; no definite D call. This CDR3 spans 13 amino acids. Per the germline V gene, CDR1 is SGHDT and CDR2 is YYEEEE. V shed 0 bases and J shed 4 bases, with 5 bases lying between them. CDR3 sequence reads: CASSLASKNIQYF. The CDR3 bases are TGTGCCAGCAGCTTGGCCTCTAAAAACATTCAGTACTTC.

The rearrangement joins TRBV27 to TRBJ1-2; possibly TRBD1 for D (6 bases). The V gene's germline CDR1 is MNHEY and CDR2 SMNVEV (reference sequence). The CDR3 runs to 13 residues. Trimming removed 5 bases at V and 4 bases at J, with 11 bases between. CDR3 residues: CASSATGSYGYTF. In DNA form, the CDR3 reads TGTGCCAGCAGTGCCACAGGGTCCTATGGCTACACCTTC.

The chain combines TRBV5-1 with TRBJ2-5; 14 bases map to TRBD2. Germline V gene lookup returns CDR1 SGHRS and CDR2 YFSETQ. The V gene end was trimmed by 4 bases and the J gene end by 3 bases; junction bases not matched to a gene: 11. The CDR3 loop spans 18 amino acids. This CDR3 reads CASSTARLAGGGEETQYF. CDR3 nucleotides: TGCGCCAGCAGCACGGCCCGACTAGCGGGAGGGGGGGAAGAGACCCAGTACTTC.